The source of this T cell receptor (beta chain) is a study of cytomegalovirus exposure and HLA in healthy donors. Whole-study findings and limits: According to a subsequent analysis, TCR clusters identified in the first cohort showed a tendency to co-occur across the approximately 120 validation repertoires. The study listed roughly 160 cytomegalovirus-associated TCR beta chains. While the bulk of TCR sequences proved rare, some public TCRs turned up in many donors.

Germline V gives CDR1 SGDLS, CDR2 YYNGEE. This CDR3 has 15 amino acids. The V and J ends lost 4 bases and 3 bases respectively, with 13 bases between them. The table lists this clone with a few counts. Its antigen remains unidentified. Clones were read by immunoSEQ multiplex PCR, and TCRdb kept only the in-frame ones, dropping some. This sample has some 320,000 clones, with roughly 87% found just once. The clonotype was recovered from a woman aged 30 to 39 in good health and CMV-seropositive. Sample: PBMCs. This rearrangement joins TRBV9 to TRBJ1-4; D not certain. CDR3 amino acids: CASSRSGLANEKLFF. The CDR3 coding sequence is TGTGCCAGCAGCCGATCGGGGTTGGCTAATGAAAAACTGTTTTTT.